Detailed here is one TCR beta chain. The antigen is undetermined. Cells sorted as Tregs were CD4+, CD25+ and CD127-/low. Full-length variable regions came from constant-region reverse primers plus semi-nested Nested Universal Primer A PCR. TCRdb recomputed calls from the 5' RACE reads with MiXCR, one row per CDR3 protein. The table lists approximately 7,100 distinct CDR3 sequences, approximately 70% of them singletons, with roughly 4.7% in the top ten. This CDR3 spans 14 amino acids. V was clipped by 5 bases and J by 2 bases; unmatched bases: 4. Germline values: CDR1 DFQATT, CDR2 SNEGSKA (reference sequence). General study results and limits: Tumor memory CD4+ T cell TCR gene usage was found to cluster with blood and lymph node memory CD4+ cells and with lymph node naive CD4+ cells.

This TCR came from a female donor with breast cancer. Sequencing used tumor-infiltrating Tregs sorted from the breast tumor. This chain links TRBV20-1 with TRBJ2-1, with TRBD2 matching over 9 bases. The CDR3 DNA is TGCAGTGCTGTTAGCGGGAGCACCTACAATGAGCAGTTCTTC. Translation: CSAVSGSTYNEQFF.